This T cell receptor beta chain was found in a study of OX40 agonist ivuxolimab in advanced cancers. Study-wide context: A male proportion of under 90% was recorded, with mean age approximately 57 years and range roughly 23 to 79. Findings and limits, study-wide: Clones of CD4+ and CD8+ blood T cells grew by week 6 at doses of 0.1 to 3.0 mg/kg.

Comments on this clone: What it binds is unknown.

The CDR3 is 15 residues long. The ends were cut back, 6 bases at V and 4 bases at J, with 16 bases in the middle. CDR1 is MNHEY, CDR2 SMNVEV, per germline (reference sequence). Assay: immunoSEQ multiplex PCR; the TCRdb copy retains only in-frame clones and omits some. The sample has around 94,000 clones, 92% seen once. Sequences were derived from CD4+ or CD8+ T cells sorted from blood, sampled in a trial of the OX40 agonist ivuxolimab. V usage is TRBV27 and J usage is TRBJ2-1; D ambiguous. The sequence derives from an adult with an advanced solid tumor such as melanoma, head and neck, liver or kidney cancer. The DNA of the CDR3 is TGTGCCAGCAGAGCCTTAAGTGGGGTGTACAATGAGCAGTTCTTC. Its translation is CASRALSGVYNEQFF.